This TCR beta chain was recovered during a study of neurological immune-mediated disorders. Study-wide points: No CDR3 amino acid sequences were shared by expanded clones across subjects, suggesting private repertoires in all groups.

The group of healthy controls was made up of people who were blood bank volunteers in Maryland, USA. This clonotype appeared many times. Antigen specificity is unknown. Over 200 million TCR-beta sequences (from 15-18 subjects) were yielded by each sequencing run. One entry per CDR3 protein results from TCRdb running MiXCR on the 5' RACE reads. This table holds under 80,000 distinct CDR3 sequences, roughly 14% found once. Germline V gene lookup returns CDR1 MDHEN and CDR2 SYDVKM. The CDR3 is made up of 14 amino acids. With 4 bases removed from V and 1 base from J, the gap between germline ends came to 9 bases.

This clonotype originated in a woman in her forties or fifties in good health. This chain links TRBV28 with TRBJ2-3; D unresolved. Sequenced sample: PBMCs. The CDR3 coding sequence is TGTGCCAGCAGTTCAAGACAACGCACAGATACGCAGTATTTT. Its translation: CASSSRQRTDTQYF.